The present T cell receptor beta chain was sequenced within a study of CD8 T cells in Susac syndrome. Whole-study findings and limits: Acknowledgment was made by the study that its TCR sequencing and HLA analysis involved a relatively small number of individuals.

Concerning this clonotype itself: Its specificity is not known.

Random hexamers were used to reverse transcribe the RNA input (about 0.45 to 1 ug). TCR beta CDR3 was amplified by immunoSEQ covering 54 Vbeta and 13 Jbeta. TCRdb used MiXCR to reprocess the immunoSEQ multiplex PCR reads, holding one entry per CDR3 protein. The table includes more than 75,000 distinct CDR3 sequences, 90% to 95% detected once. Peripheral blood CD8+ and CD4+ T cells were profiled by TCR beta sequencing. The CDR3 runs 15 residues. The V gene's germline CDR1 is SGDLS and CDR2 YYNGEE. The J segment lost 6 bases and the V segment lost 4 bases, leaving 9 bases of the junction unmatched. The rearrangement links TRBV9 to TRBJ2-7, with 11 bases that match TRBD2. This sequence originates from a human donor in good health. Specimen: CD8+ T cells from PBMCs. Here the CDR3 DNA reads TGTGCCAGCAGCCCCTATAGCGGGGGGGTCCTCGAGCAGTACTTC. Translation: CASSPYSGGVLEQYF.